Included here is one TCR beta chain sequence, with context. Its antigen remains unidentified. Germline CDR1 and CDR2: SGDLS and YYNGEE. The CDR3 extends over 14 amino acids. Trimming cost V 4 bases and J 1 base, with 12 bases left between them. The data derive from a study of identical twins. Broader study findings: Researchers reported excess low generation probability among twin-shared out-of-frame alpha sequences. For cord blood, abundant beta clonotypes had fewer insertions, unlike memory repertoires, which showed none. Zero-insertion findings could be partly confounded by invariant cells (MAIT and iNKT cells).

TCRdb analysed the 5' RACE reads with MiXCR anew, one entry per CDR3 protein. This table holds hundreds of thousands of distinct CDR3 sequences, 15% to 20% found once. These same data were also listed under a study on T cells expressing NK-cell markers. That source reports: Several experiments added an anti-gamma-delta TCR antibody to sort only alpha-beta TCR T cells.

The source of this sequence is a woman younger than 35 in good health. The V call is TRBV9, the J call TRBJ2-7; D may be TRBD1 (5 bases). The sequenced sample was PBMCs. The CDR3 loop reads CASSPATVSYEQYF. The CDR3, as DNA: TGTGCCAGCAGCCCCGCGACAGTATCCTACGAGCAGTACTTC.